The rows below give T cell receptor beta chains drawn from one sample of a study of blood T cell repertoires in COVID-19. Some clones are missing from TCRdb's copy, which holds only in-frame ones; the method was immunoSEQ multiplex PCR. The data contain some 190,000 clones, 85% to 90% of them seen just once; the ten biggest clones take up around 4.8%. Sequencing input: peripheral blood. The source is a human donor in a cohort sampled during active COVID-19. The CDR3 runs from the conserved cysteine through the conserved F or W. A D gene is named only where the DNA matches it firmly. The listing skips clone size in some rows; elsewhere it reads once, few, many or a size class.

>once|TRBJ2-7|NA|TRBV19
TGTGCCAGTAGTATCTCAGGGGACGGACCCTACGAGCAGTACTTC
CASSISGDGPYEQYF
>NA|TRBJ1-2|NA|TRBV7-9
TGTGCCAGCAGCCCCGGCAAGGGAGCCTATGGCTACACCTTC
CASSPGKGAYGYTF
>NA|TRBJ2-1|TRBD2|TRBV10-1
TGCGCCAGCAGTGAACCCGGGACTAGGACCCACAATGAGCAGTTCTTC
CASSEPGTRTHNEQFF
>NA|TRBJ2-1|TRBD2|TRBV11-2
TGTGCCAGCAGCTTAGAGGCTAGCGGGGGGCCCGCCAATGAGCAGTTCTTC
CASSLEASGGPANEQFF
>NA|TRBJ1-6|TRBD1|TRBV2
TGTGCCAGCAGTGAAGCAGGACAGGGTTCCTCACCCCTCCACTTT
CASSEAGQGSSPLHF
>NA|TRBJ1-6|TRBD1|TRBV5-4
TGTGCCAGCAGCGCGGACAGGGTTAAAGGATCACCCCTCCACTTT
CASSADRVKGSPLHF
>few|TRBJ1-4|TRBD1|TRBV7-8
TGTGCCAGCAGCCAGGGACAGGGTTTTGAAAAACTGTTTTTT
CASSQGQGFEKLFF
>NA|TRBJ2-1|NA|TRBV12-5
TGTGCTAGTCGTTTTTCGGCGGGAACTGGTCAGGATGAGCAGTTCTTC
CASRFSAGTGQDEQFF
>NA|TRBJ2-3|NA|TRBV9
TGTGCCAGCAGCGTAGATATGACTACCAGTTGGCGGGATACGCAGTATTTT
CASSVDMTTSWRDTQYF
>NA|TRBJ2-7|TRBD1|TRBV10-3
TGTGCCATCAGTTCAAAGGGGACAGGGGCCTACGAGCAGTACTTC
CAISSKGTGAYEQYF
>NA|TRBJ2-2|TRBD1|TRBV9
TGTGCCAGCAGCGCAACAGGGGGCGTTGGGGTTCAGAACACCGGGGAGCTGTTTTTT
CASSATGGVGVQNTGELFF
>NA|TRBJ2-7|NA|TRBV2
TGTGCCAGCAGTGAGAAGTTACAGGGAAGGACCTACGAGCAGTACTTC
CASSEKLQGRTYEQYF
>NA|TRBJ2-2|NA|TRBV29-1
TGCAGCGTTGTATTGGGCAGGGCGCAGGCCGGGGAGCTGTTTTTT
CSVVLGRAQAGELFF
>NA|TRBJ2-5|TRBD1|TRBV18
TGTGCCAGCTCAGAATACAGGGGGTCCCAAGAGACCCAGTACTTC
CASSEYRGSQETQYF
>NA|TRBJ1-1|NA|TRBV2
TGTGCCAGCAGTGTCGACAGCTTCACTGAAGCTTTCTTT
CASSVDSFTEAFF
>NA|TRBJ1-4|NA|TRBV7-9
TGTGCCGGCCTAGAGGAGCTTAATGAAAAACTGTTTTTT
CAGLEELNEKLFF
>NA|TRBJ2-1|NA|TRBV4-1
TGCGCCAGCAGCCAAGTTAGTCCGCGGAATGAGCAGTTCTTC
CASSQVSPRNEQFF
>NA|TRBJ1-1|NA|TRBV12-3/TRBV12-4
TGTGCCAGCAGTTCCGGGATTGGGGCTTTCTTT
CASSSGIGAFF
>once|TRBJ2-1|NA|TRBV7-8
TGTGCCAGCAGCTTAAGATGGCAGGCCGATGAGCAGTTCTTC
CASSLRWQADEQFF
>NA|TRBJ1-5|TRBD1|TRBV7-2
TGTGCCAGCAGCGCGATGACAGGGAGCAATCAGCCCCAGCATTTT
CASSAMTGSNQPQHF
>NA|TRBJ1-5|NA|TRBV2
TGTGCCAGCAGTGAAAGACAGATCAATCAGCCCCAGCATTTT
CASSERQINQPQHF
>few|TRBJ1-6|NA|TRBV2
TGTGCCAGCAGTGAGACAGCTAATTCACCCCTCCACTTT
CASSETANSPLHF
>NA|TRBJ1-1|TRBD1|TRBV20-1
TGCAGTGCTAGTATTAGGGCAGGGGGCCGTATAATGAACACTGAAGCTTTCTTT
CSASIRAGGRIMNTEAFF
>NA|TRBJ1-4|NA|TRBV7-8
TGTGCCAGCAGCTTAGGACAGTTTAATGAAAAACTGTTTTTT
CASSLGQFNEKLFF